Sequencing of this T cell receptor (beta chain) was carried out in a study of human T cells and chemical hapten exposure. Study-wide findings and caveats: Compared to controls, expanded TCRs made significantly more large clusters of similar CDR3s. Alopecia affecting every donor means their immune response may not match healthy people's.

With regard to this clonotype: Its antigen is currently unknown.

CDR1 is DFQATT, CDR2 SNEGSKA, per germline (reference sequence). Trimming took off 0 bases at V and 4 bases at J, with 8 bases between the two ends. This CDR3 is built from 13 residues. Time point in this sample: patch test 3, about 24 weeks after DPC sensitization. As to treatment: therapeutic diphenylcyclopropenone sensitization with weekly scalp DPC. Prior to each patch test being applied, blood was drawn. Original handling: The median was about 96,000 TCRs per sample, ranging 23,224 to 690,600. TCRdb analysed the RACE reads with MiXCR anew, one entry per CDR3 protein. TCRdb's processing, not the authors' own work, is the source of the V and J calls. The sample includes approximately 97,000 distinct CDR3 sequences, around 25% of them seen just once.

This clonotype was obtained from a man between 35 and 55 years old with alopecia areata. Some clones in this sample may be carry-over from other donors' samples. The sample in question was whole blood, obtained in connection with sensitization to the hapten diphenylcyclopropenone (DPC). The rearrangement links TRBV20-1 to TRBJ2-3, with D unclear. CDR3 sequence (DNA): TGCAGTGCTAGAGATACCTTCTCAGATACGCAGTATTTT. Its protein product is CSARDTFSDTQYF.